This passage covers 22 T cell receptor beta chains from one sample sequenced in a study of cytomegalovirus exposure and HLA in healthy donors. Primers: 60 Vbeta forward and 13 Jbeta reverse. Only in-frame clones appear in the TCRdb table, and some are missing; sequencing was by immunoSEQ multiplex PCR. There are fewer than 130,000 clones in the sample; around 80% occur only once, and approximately 5.1% lies in the top ten. Material: PBMCs. The origin of the receptors is a female donor in good health and CMV-seropositive.

The chain couples TRBV28 to TRBJ2-3; D might be TRBD2 (6 bases). The CDR3 totals 13 residues. Trimming took off 6 bases at V and 8 bases at J, with 15 bases between the two ends. The germline V gene encodes CDR1 MDHEN and CDR2 SYDVKM. The CDR3 spells CASSPGSGVTQYF. CDR3 coding DNA: TGTGCCAGCAGCCCGGGCTCGGGGGTTACGCAGTATTTT.

This clone was recorded only once. V usage is TRBV7-3 and J usage is TRBJ1-3; the D gene is possibly TRBD1 (5 bases). Trimming left V 0 bases short and J 2 bases short, with 5 bases between. This CDR3 region has 14 residues. The germline V gene has CDR1 SGHTA and CDR2 FQGTGA. CDR3 sequence reads: CASSLTRAGNTIYF. The DNA for the CDR3 is TGTGCCAGCAGCTTAACCAGGGCTGGAAACACCATATATTTT.

The gene calls are TRBV10-3 and TRBJ2-5, with a possible D match to TRBD2 (6 bases). Trimming took off 0 bases at V and 5 bases at J, with 10 bases between the two ends. The length of the CDR3 is 14 residues. The germline gives CDR1 ENHRY, CDR2 SYGVKD. The CDR3 DNA is TGTGCCATCAGTGAGTCGTATGGGGGGGAGACCCAGTACTTC. It specifies CAISESYGGETQYF.

V is TRBV6-4 and J is TRBJ1-2; no clear D gene. The CDR3 consists of 12 residues. V lost 2 bases, J lost 4 bases, and 5 bases lay in between. In germline, CDR1 is MRHNA, CDR2 SNTAGT. Here the CDR3 DNA reads TGTGCCAGCAGTGACAGAGCCTATGGCTACACCTTC. Its translation is CASSDRAYGYTF.

This clone was recorded once. V is TRBV5-1 and J is TRBJ2-1, with D perhaps matching TRBD2 (6 bases). V was pared by 0 bases and J by 7 bases, with 17 bases between. Germline V gene data show CDR1 as SGHRS and CDR2 as YFSETQ. The CDR3 has 16 amino acids. This CDR3 is CASSLDRLSGRNEQFF. The CDR3 DNA reads as TGCGCCAGCAGCTTGGATAGGTTGAGCGGGCGGAATGAGCAGTTCTTC. The full variable domain, rest sourced from reference TRBV5-1 and TRBJ2-1, is KAGVTQTPRYLIKTRGQQVTLSCSPISGHRSVSWYQQTPGQGLQFLFEYFSETQRNKGNFPGRFSGRQFSNSRSEMNVSTLELGDSALYLCASSLDRLSGRNEQFFGPGTRLTVL.

This chain connects TRBV6-4 to TRBJ2-1; the match to TRBD2 covers 7 bases. The CDR3 loop spans 15 amino acids. Per germline, CDR1 MRHNA and CDR2 SNTAGT. Trimming at V came to 2 bases and at J to 4 bases, leaving 5 bases not matched to a gene. Written as DNA, the CDR3 is TGTGCCAGCAGTGACCCGAGTAGCGGGTACAATGAGCAGTTCTTC. It yields the protein CASSDPSSGYNEQFF.

The rearrangement joins TRBV28 to TRBJ2-3, with D perhaps matching TRBD2 (6 bases). Trimming shortened V by 3 bases and J by 0 bases, and 7 bases separated the two germline ends. CDR1 and CDR2 from the germline V gene are MDHEN and SYDVKM. This CDR3 comprises 14 residues. The CDR3 DNA sequence: TGTGCCAGCAGTTTGGGGACTAGCACAGATACGCAGTATTTT. Amino acid sequence: CASSLGTSTDTQYF. The variable domain in full, with the rest retrieved from reference TRBV28 and TRBJ2-3, is DVKVTQSSRYLVKRTGEKVFLECVQDMDHENMFWYRQDPGLGLRLIYFSYDVKMKEKGDIPEGYSVSREKKERFSLILESASTNQTSMYLCASSLGTSTDTQYFGPGTRLTVL.

This rearrangement joins TRBV18 to TRBJ1-6; D is possibly TRBD1 (6 bases). V was clipped by 5 bases and J by 9 bases, with 14 bases between them. Germline V gene sequence: CDR1 KGHSH, CDR2 LQKENI. CDR3 length equals 14 residues. CDR3 sequence: CASSVGGAASPLHF. Here the CDR3 DNA reads TGTGCCAGCTCAGTAGGGGGGGCTGCTTCACCCCTCCACTTT. Full variable domain (rest looked up from reference TRBV18 and TRBJ1-6): NAGVMQNPRHLVRRRGQEARLRCSPMKGHSHVYWYRQLPEEGLKFMVYLQKENIIDESGMPKERFSAEFPKEGPSILRIQQVVRGDSAAYFCASSVGGAASPLHFGNGTRLTVT.

This clone was found a few times. The V and J genes are TRBV2 and TRBJ1-4, with 7 bases identical to TRBD1. V dropped 2 bases and J dropped 6; count of bases not matched to a gene: 9. Germline CDR1 and CDR2: SNHLY and FYNNEI. This CDR3 is 16 amino acids long. CDR3 sequence: CASSENRGSLDEKLFF. CDR3 DNA sequence: TGTGCCAGCAGTGAAAACAGGGGATCCCTAGATGAAAAACTGTTTTTT.

The rearrangement joins TRBV18 to TRBJ1-4; D perhaps matches TRBD1 (6 bases). Trimming pared 8 bases from V and 4 bases from J, leaving 17 bases between. Germline CDR1 is KGHSH and CDR2 is LQKENI. CDR3 length equals 15 residues. Here the CDR3 DNA reads TGTGCCAGCACAACAGGTGCAGGGGTTAATGAAAAACTGTTTTTT. This sequence encodes CASTTGAGVNEKLFF.

The chain joins TRBV4-3 to TRBJ2-3, with TRBD2 matching 10 bases. V was pared by 3 bases and J by 2 bases, with 8 bases of the junction left unmatched. This CDR3 contains 17 residues. CDR1 is LGHNA and CDR2 is YSLEER in the germline V gene. The CDR3 region is CASSQQTSGAFTDTQYF. DNA for the CDR3: TGCGCCAGCAGCCAGCAAACTAGCGGGGCTTTCACAGATACGCAGTATTTT.

This chain uses TRBV9 with TRBJ2-3; TRBD2 aligns across 7 bases. The trim removed 4 bases at V and 2 bases at J, leaving 7 bases unmatched. Germline V CDR1 and CDR2: SGDLS, YYNGEE. This CDR3 spans 15 amino acids. The chain's CDR3 is CASSNRAGNTDTQYF. As DNA, the CDR3 is TGTGCCAGCAGCAACCGAGCGGGAAACACAGATACGCAGTATTTT.

The chain employs TRBV13 and TRBJ1-1; no clear D. The CDR3 contains 13 residues. Trimming stripped 3 bases from V and 1 base from J, with 6 bases between. Germline lookup yields CDR1 PRHDT and CDR2 FYEKMQ (reference sequence). CDR3 residues: CASSLGENTEAFF. CDR3 DNA: TGTGCCAGCAGCTTGGGCGAGAACACTGAAGCTTTCTTT.

CDR3 sequence reads: CASRLDRAPGNTIYF. CDR3 nucleotide sequence: TGTGCCAGCAGGCTCGACAGGGCCCCTGGAAACACCATATATTTT. The V gene is TRBV6-5, the J gene TRBJ1-3; 7 bases line up with TRBD1. The CDR3 has 15 residues. Germline CDR1 and CDR2: MNHEY and SVGAGI. Trimming cost V 6 bases and J 2 bases; bases outside gene matches: 7.

V and J are TRBV11-2 and TRBJ1-4; TRBD1 might be the D (6 bases). The CDR3 totals 15 residues. From germline, CDR1 is SGHAT and CDR2 FQNNGV. V lost 4 bases to trimming and J lost 1 base, with 10 bases between them. In nucleotides, the CDR3 is TGTGCCAGCAGCTATACAGGGTTAACTAATGAAAAACTGTTTTTT. Translation gives CASSYTGLTNEKLFF.

The CDR3 spells CAWSRGRYGGISYEQYF. The CDR3 DNA reads as TGTGCCTGGAGTCGGGGCCGATACGGAGGGATTTCCTACGAGCAGTACTTC. The V gene is TRBV30, the J gene TRBJ2-7; the D gene is possibly TRBD2 (6 bases). The CDR3 contains 17 residues. Germline V gene sequence: CDR1 GTSNPN, CDR2 SVGIG (reference sequence). V lost 2 bases and J 1 base, leaving 21 bases between the germline ends.

A note on this clone: At one boundary the junction diverges from the germline segment, which might be a read error. The CDR3 region has the DNA TGTGCTAGCAGTCCCGGGACTAGGAATGAGCAGTTCTTC. This encodes CASSPGTRNEQFF. V and J are TRBV7-7 and TRBJ2-1, with TRBD2 matching over 8 bases. The CDR3 is 13 amino acids. CDR1 and CDR2 (germline): SSHAT, FNYEAQ (reference sequence).

The genes are TRBV5-1 and TRBJ2-2; 9 bases line up with TRBD2. The CDR3 consists of 18 residues. Germline CDR1 is SGHRS and CDR2 is YFSETQ. V lost 0 bases, J lost 6 bases, and 12 bases stayed unmatched. The CDR3 sequence: CASSLAPREGIGAGELFF. The CDR3 nucleotides are TGCGCCAGCAGCTTGGCTCCGCGGGAGGGCATCGGTGCCGGGGAGCTGTTTTTT. Complete variable domain (other parts from reference TRBV5-1 and TRBJ2-2): KAGVTQTPRYLIKTRGQQVTLSCSPISGHRSVSWYQQTPGQGLQFLFEYFSETQRNKGNFPGRFSGRQFSNSRSEMNVSTLELGDSALYLCASSLAPREGIGAGELFFGEGSRLTVL.

This clone was picked up one time. The rearrangement links TRBV11-1 to TRBJ2-6; the D gene is possibly TRBD1 (5 bases). The CDR3 is 17 residues long. Trimming removed 2 bases from V and 2 bases from J, with 13 bases in between. Germline values: CDR1 SGHAT, CDR2 FQDESV (reference sequence). CDR3 DNA sequence: TGTGCCAGCAGCTTAACGATCAGGGTAGCTGGGGCCAACGTCCTGACTTTC. As protein: CASSLTIRVAGANVLTF.

The genes are TRBV7-6 and TRBJ2-1; 12 bases are a match to TRBD2. The V and J ends lost 5 bases and 8 bases, in that order; junction bases with no gene match: 10. The CDR3 extends over 16 amino acids. Germline loops: CDR1 SGHVS, CDR2 FNYEAQ. The CDR3 is CASSAETSGRGDEQFF. The CDR3 region has the DNA TGTGCCAGCAGCGCCGAGACTAGCGGGAGAGGCGATGAGCAGTTCTTC.

The chain uses TRBV5-8 and TRBJ1-2; D gene ambiguous. V was cut by 4 bases and J by 1 base, with 14 bases left in between. CDR3 length equals 15 residues. Germline V gene lookup returns CDR1 SGHTS and CDR2 YDEGEE. DNA for the CDR3: TGTGCCAGCAGCCCGTCGGGAAACATTAACTATGGCTACACCTTC. Translated: CASSPSGNINYGYTF.

This chain connects TRBV4-2 to TRBJ2-6; 10 bases match TRBD1. The CDR3 is made up of 18 amino acids. V lost 1 base, J lost 0 bases, and 3 bases stayed unmatched. CDR1 and CDR2 (germline): LGHNA, YNFKEQ. CDR3 DNA sequence: TGTGCCAGCAGCCAAGCGCGGACAGGGGGCTCTGGGGCCAACGTCCTGACTTTC. Its protein is CASSQARTGGSGANVLTF.